This T cell receptor beta chain comes out of a study of T cell changes during pregnancy in multiple sclerosis. The data were produced by immunoSEQ multiplex PCR, yet TCRdb's version contains in-frame clones alone and is incomplete. The sample lists roughly 64,000 clones, roughly 90% occurring once. The CDR3 has 14 residues. Germline V gene data show CDR1 as ENHRY and CDR2 as SYGVKD. V lost 10 bases to trimming and J lost 6 bases, with 21 bases between them. V and J are TRBV10-3 and TRBJ1-2; D not certain. The sequenced sample was peripheral blood, obtained in the second trimester of pregnancy. The sequence derives from a female donor with multiple sclerosis, enrolled in a pregnancy study. CDR3 coding DNA: TGTGCCACCTCCCCGGGGAGGGAATCGAATGGCTACACCTTC. Translation: CATSPGRESNGYTF.